The 31 T cell receptor beta chains in this list originate from one sample, sequenced in a study of cytomegalovirus exposure and HLA in healthy donors. PCR used 60 Vbeta primers and 13 Jbeta primers. The data were produced by immunoSEQ multiplex PCR, yet TCRdb's version contains in-frame clones alone and is incomplete. Among 69,000 or so clones listed, about three quarters were seen once. Sequenced input: PBMCs. These receptor sequences come from a young man in good health and CMV-seronegative.

The rearrangement uses TRBV6-1 and TRBJ2-5, with D maybe TRBD2 (6 bases). CDR3 size: 15 residues. The germline V gene has CDR1 MNHNS and CDR2 SASEGT. Trimming stripped 4 bases from V and 5 bases from J, with 17 bases between. The CDR3 sequence is CASSVPGGRPETQYF. As DNA, the CDR3 is TGTGCCAGCAGTGTCCCCGGGGGTAGACCGGAGACCCAGTACTTC.

The chain couples TRBV2 to TRBJ2-2, with TRBD1 matching over 11 bases. Germline V gene sequence: CDR1 SNHLY, CDR2 FYNNEI. V was clipped by 7 bases and J by 2 bases; unmatched bases: 3. The length of the CDR3 is 15 residues. The CDR3 reads CASTDRGLNTGELFF. The DNA of the CDR3 is TGTGCCAGCACGGACAGGGGGCTTAACACCGGGGAGCTGTTTTTT.

V usage is TRBV7-8 and J usage is TRBJ2-3, with TRBD2 matching 13 bases. The junction had 5 bases not matched to a gene; V was cut back by 5 bases and J by 0 bases. Germline CDR1 reads SGHVS; CDR2 reads FQNEAQ. CDR3 length: 17 amino acids. Written as DNA, the CDR3 is TGTGCCAGCAGCCCCGGGACTAGCGGGGTGAGCACAGATACGCAGTATTTT. Encoded protein: CASSPGTSGVSTDTQYF.

This chain links TRBV28 with TRBJ2-7; possibly TRBD2 for D (7 bases). Germline V gene lookup returns CDR1 MDHEN and CDR2 SYDVKM. This CDR3 is built from 17 residues. Trimming cost V 2 bases and J 1 base, with 18 bases left between them. The CDR3: CASSLTSAGATSYEQYF. CDR3 nucleotides: TGTGCCAGCAGTTTAACGTCTGCGGGGGCCACGTCCTACGAGCAGTACTTC.

About this clone: Compared with germline, one end of the junction differs, possibly owing to a read error. The genes are TRBV7-9 and TRBJ2-3; no clear D. The CDR3 loop spans 12 amino acids. Germline CDR1 SEHNR, CDR2 FQNEAQ (reference sequence). The CDR3 DNA reads as TGTTCCAGCAGTACAAGCACAGATACGCAGTATTTT. This encodes CSSSTSTDTQYF.

About this clone: The same CDR3 also results from other DNA sequences found in this sample. The chain links TRBV19 to TRBJ2-5; D is ambiguous. Trimming took 4 bases from V and 0 from J, leaving 9 bases between them. The CDR3 runs 14 residues. Germline V gives CDR1 LNHDA, CDR2 SQIVND (reference sequence). The CDR3, as DNA: TGTGCCAGTAGTACTAGTGTGAACCAAGAGACCCAGTACTTC. Protein: CASSTSVNQETQYF.

The CDR3 DNA is TGCAGCGTTGAACGGGAAAATGAAAAACTGTTTTTT. Amino acids: CSVERENEKLFF. The V and J genes are TRBV29-1 and TRBJ1-4; no firm D call. Germline CDR1 SQVTM, CDR2 ANQGSEA. The CDR3 spans 12 residues. Trimming left V 2 bases short and J 5 bases short, with 6 bases between.

The chain is built from TRBV5-4 and TRBJ2-2, with 8 positions matching TRBD1. V lost 5 bases and J lost 10; bases outside the gene matches: 10. CDR1 is SGHNT, CDR2 YYREEE, per germline (reference sequence). This CDR3 has 14 residues. The CDR3 bases are TGTGCCAGCAGTACTGAGCAGGGGGCGGTGGAGCTGTTTTTT. As protein: CASSTEQGAVELFF.

In its sample, this clone was seen a few times. The chain recombines TRBV7-7 with TRBJ2-1, with D possibly matching TRBD2 (6 bases). Germline V lookup: CDR1 SSHAT, CDR2 FNYEAQ (reference sequence). V dropped 5 bases and J dropped 0 bases, with 23 bases sitting between them. The CDR3 consists of 19 residues. The CDR3, as DNA: TGTGCCAGCAGCCCACCACCCCGGGAGCGGAATGACTCCTACAATGAGCAGTTCTTC. It encodes CASSPPPRERNDSYNEQFF. Together with reference TRBV7-7 and TRBJ2-1, the CDR3 gives the full variable domain: GAGVSQSPRYKVTKRGQDVTLRCDPISSHATLYWYQQALGQGPEFLTYFNYEAQPDKSGLPSDRFSAERPEGSISTLTIQRTEQRDSAMYRCASSPPPRERNDSYNEQFFGPGTRLTVL.

This chain links TRBV19 with TRBJ1-2; 8 nucleotides agree with TRBD1. Germline lookup yields CDR1 LNHDA and CDR2 SQIVND (reference sequence). Trimming took 4 bases from V and 0 from J; bases not matched to a gene: 4. The CDR3 totals 15 residues. The CDR3 DNA reads as TGTGCCAGTAGTAGGACAGGGCAATCTAACTATGGCTACACCTTC. Its translation is CASSRTGQSNYGYTF.

The chain uses TRBV29-1 and TRBJ2-7; D uncertain. With 2 bases removed from V and 3 bases from J, the gap between germline ends came to 8 bases. The CDR3 has 12 residues. Germline V gives CDR1 SQVTM, CDR2 ANQGSEA. CDR3 amino acids: CSVEFGHYEQYF. The CDR3 DNA follows: TGCAGCGTTGAATTTGGCCACTACGAGCAGTACTTC.

The chain carries TRBV30 and TRBJ2-7; D perhaps matches TRBD2 (6 bases). The CDR3 has 13 residues. Between the trimmed V and J ends, which lost 7 bases and 3 bases, there was a span of 16 bases. The germline gives CDR1 GTSNPN, CDR2 SVGIG (reference sequence). CDR3 nucleotide sequence: TGTGCCTCCTCCCACTGGGGGGACTACGAGCAGTACTTC. Encoded protein: CASSHWGDYEQYF.

This chain links TRBV5-1 with TRBJ2-3, with D uncertain. In germline, CDR1 is SGHRS, CDR2 YFSETQ. The CDR3 is 13 residues long. The V and J ends lost 5 bases and 2 bases respectively, with 9 bases between them. The CDR3: CASREFPTDTQYF. For the CDR3, the DNA is TGCGCCAGCAGGGAGTTTCCCACAGATACGCAGTATTTT.

About this clone itself: At the DNA level, this CDR3 is encoded by other sequences in the same sample as well. This sequence joins TRBV6-1 and TRBJ1-5; possible D gene TRBD1, 5 bases. CDR3 size: 18 residues. V gave up 0 bases and J gave up 1 base, with 16 bases separating them. From germline, CDR1 is MNHNS and CDR2 SASEGT. As DNA, the CDR3 is TGTGCCAGCAGTGAAGCTGTCTGGGGGGACGGAAGCAATCAGCCCCAGCATTTT. Translating it yields CASSEAVWGDGSNQPQHF.

The chain combines TRBV10-3 with TRBJ2-1; 8 bases are shared with TRBD2. The CDR3 totals 13 residues. V lost 6 bases, J lost 7 bases, and 5 bases stayed unmatched. In germline, CDR1 is ENHRY, CDR2 SYGVKD. The CDR3 region is CAISGLAENEQFF. CDR3 DNA: TGTGCCATCAGCGGACTAGCTGAGAATGAGCAGTTCTTC.

This clone was counted once. The rearrangement links TRBV6-5 to TRBJ1-5; 7 positions agree with TRBD1. CDR1 is MNHEY and CDR2 is SVGAGI in the germline V gene. The CDR3 has 14 amino acids. The junction had 6 bases not matched to a gene; V was cut back by 10 bases and J by 0 bases. In DNA form, the CDR3 reads TGTGCCACAAGGGACAGACGTAGCAATCAGCCCCAGCATTTT. Encoded protein: CATRDRRSNQPQHF.

This rearrangement joins TRBV2 to TRBJ2-1; no firm D call. The germline gives CDR1 SNHLY, CDR2 FYNNEI. Trimming removed 4 bases from V and 0 bases from J, with 13 bases in between. This CDR3 spans 16 amino acids. As DNA, the CDR3 is TGTGCCAGCAGTGTCGGCAGGCTTAGCTCCTACAATGAGCAGTTCTTC. Translating gives CASSVGRLSSYNEQFF. Full variable domain (outside the CDR3, taken from reference TRBV2 and TRBJ2-1): EPEVTQTPSHQVTQMGQEVILRCVPISNHLYFYWYRQILGQKVEFLVSFYNNEISEKSEIFDDQFSVERPDGSNFTLKIRSTKLEDSAMYFCASSVGRLSSYNEQFFGPGTRLTVL.

The chain links TRBV23-1 to TRBJ2-7; tentatively, D is TRBD1 (5 bases). TRBV23-1 is labeled an ORF, and its function is uncertain. Trimming removed 1 base at V and 2 bases at J, with 18 bases between. The CDR3 extends over 17 amino acids. The CDR3 DNA follows: TGCGCCAGCAGTCAATGTCCGGTGGGCAGGGCAGCCTACGAGCAGTACGTC. Encoded protein: CASSQCPVGRAAYEQYV.

The chain carries TRBV7-8 and TRBJ2-1; D might be TRBD1 (6 bases). This CDR3 spans 15 amino acids. The V end lost 5 bases, the J end lost 6 bases, and 17 bases lay between the germline ends. Germline values: CDR1 SGHVS, CDR2 FQNEAQ. Here the CDR3 reads CASSEPGATLNEQFF. CDR3 sequence (DNA): TGTGCCAGCAGCGAACCAGGGGCAACCCTCAATGAGCAGTTCTTC.

This clone was found once. The chain employs TRBV19 and TRBJ1-1, with D tentatively TRBD1 (5 bases). This CDR3 is built from 13 residues. The V gene lost 3 bases and the J gene lost 6 bases, with 11 bases spanning the gap. Germline V lookup: CDR1 LNHDA, CDR2 SQIVND (reference sequence). CDR3 sequence: CASSIFQGAEAFF. The CDR3 DNA sequence: TGTGCCAGTAGTATCTTCCAGGGTGCTGAAGCTTTCTTT.

The rearrangement links TRBV5-4 to TRBJ2-1, with D maybe TRBD2 (5 bases). The CDR3 loop spans 14 amino acids. The germline V gene encodes CDR1 SGHNT and CDR2 YYREEE (reference sequence). Trimming removed 4 bases from V and 5 bases from J, with 13 bases in between. The CDR3 here is CASSPSMGDNEQFF. The CDR3 nucleotides read TGTGCCAGCAGCCCATCCATGGGAGACAATGAGCAGTTCTTC.

The gene calls are TRBV6-4 and TRBJ2-5, with D perhaps TRBD2 (7 bases). Between the trimmed V and J ends, which lost 2 bases and 5 bases, there was a span of 15 bases. CDR1 and CDR2 from the germline V gene are MRHNA and SNTAGT. The CDR3 loop spans 15 amino acids. The CDR3 here is CASSDVGGPRETQYF. The CDR3 DNA reads as TGTGCCAGCAGTGACGTCGGGGGGCCAAGGGAGACCCAGTACTTC.

This sequence joins TRBV27 and TRBJ1-5; TRBD1 might be the D (6 bases). Trimming removed 6 bases from V and 2 bases from J, with 8 bases in between. Germline CDR1 and CDR2: MNHEY and SMNVEV (reference sequence). The CDR3 length is 13 residues. This CDR3 is CASRKGGNQPQHF. Here the CDR3 DNA reads TGTGCCAGCAGAAAGGGGGGCAATCAGCCCCAGCATTTT.

A single count supports this clone. The CDR3 sequence is CASSLEATAGNTIYF. CDR3 bases: TGTGCCAGCAGCTTAGAGGCAACAGCTGGAAACACCATATATTTT. V is TRBV7-9 and J is TRBJ2-2, with D unclear. TRBJ1-3 matches the DNA end more closely, so the J call is doubtful. CDR3 length: 15 residues. Germline-derived CDR1 and CDR2 are SEHNR and FQNEAQ (reference sequence).

The gene calls are TRBV28 and TRBJ1-6, with TRBD1 as a possible D gene (6 bases). The V end was cut by 4 bases, the J end by 4 bases, with 14 bases between. CDR1 is MDHEN, CDR2 SYDVKM, per germline. CDR3 size: 16 residues. CDR3 coding DNA: TGTGCCAGCAGTTCTCTCGGACAGCTATATAATTCACCCCTCCACTTT. It translates to CASSSLGQLYNSPLHF.

V and J are TRBV9 and TRBJ1-1, with D possibly being TRBD1 (6 bases). V lost 3 bases and J 4 bases, leaving 10 bases between the germline ends. CDR1 and CDR2 (germline): SGDLS, YYNGEE. The CDR3 covers 13 residues. The CDR3 coding sequence is TGTGCCAGCAGCGCAAAGACAGGCACTGAAGCTTTCTTT. Its translation: CASSAKTGTEAFF.

The chain has TRBV14 and TRBJ2-7, with D perhaps matching TRBD1 (5 bases). The CDR3 loop spans 15 amino acids. Germline CDR1 reads SGHDN; CDR2 reads FVKESK. V lost 1 base and J 5 bases, leaving 15 bases between the germline ends. Here the CDR3 DNA reads TGTGCCAGCAGCCAAGCCGTGCAGGGTCTCAACGAGCAGTACTTC. This translates into CASSQAVQGLNEQYF. The full variable domain, with the rest looked up from reference TRBV14 and TRBJ2-7, is EAGVTQFPSHSVIEKGQTVTLRCDPISGHDNLYWYRRVMGKEIKFLLHFVKESKQDESGMPNNRFLAERTGGTYSTLKVQPAELEDSGVYFCASSQAVQGLNEQYFGPGTRLTVT.

The chain combines TRBV5-1 with TRBJ2-3; 15 bases agree with TRBD2. With V trimmed by 0 bases and J by 2 bases, 1 base remained unmatched. The CDR3 is made up of 17 amino acids. Looked up from germline, CDR1 is SGHRS and CDR2 is YFSETQ. The CDR3 protein is CASSLGTSGGDTDTQYF. In DNA, the CDR3 is TGCGCCAGCAGCTTGGGGACTAGCGGGGGGGACACAGATACGCAGTATTTT.

The chain is built from TRBV19 and TRBJ1-2; 9 bases line up with TRBD1. Germline CDR1 and CDR2: LNHDA and SQIVND (reference sequence). V shed 4 bases, J shed 6 bases, and the junction held 9 bases outside the gene matches. The CDR3 sequence is 15 residues long. CDR3 residues: CASSTGTGYSDGYTF. CDR3 DNA sequence: TGTGCCAGTAGTACCGGGACAGGGTATTCTGATGGCTACACCTTC.

The genes are TRBV27 and TRBJ2-7, with a possible D match to TRBD2 (5 bases). The length of the CDR3 is 12 residues. With 6 bases removed from V and 2 bases from J, the gap between germline ends came to 8 bases. CDR1 and CDR2 from the germline V gene are MNHEY and SMNVEV (reference sequence). CDR3 sequence (DNA): TGTGCCAGCAGCCGGAGGCCCTACGAGCAGTACTTC. Amino acids: CASSRRPYEQYF.

The chain uses TRBV7-8 and TRBJ2-1, with D perhaps TRBD1 (6 bases). V dropped 5 bases and J dropped 5 bases, with 16 bases sitting between them. The CDR3 is 15 residues long. The germline V gene encodes CDR1 SGHVS and CDR2 FQNEAQ. The CDR3 loop is CASSPLWGQNNEQFF. The CDR3, as DNA: TGTGCCAGCAGCCCATTGTGGGGGCAAAACAATGAGCAGTTCTTC.